Reported below is one TCR beta chain. What it recognizes is unknown. The sample comes from a study of shared clonotypes between healthy human individuals. With 4 bases clipped from V and 6 bases from J, the junction kept 1 base outside the gene matches. CDR3 size: 14 residues. Germline V gene lookup returns CDR1 SGHTA and CDR2 FQGNSA. The study used 80 million to 100 million PBMCs per unsorted sample for genomic DNA. Study results and caveats: Researchers sampled blood only, noting tissue repertoires likely differ. The diversity represented, both genetic and in exposure history, was limited by few donors.

Using ten immunoSEQ deep assay plates, investigators sequenced unsorted PBMC DNA. Clones were read by immunoSEQ multiplex PCR, and TCRdb kept only the in-frame ones, dropping some. The sample includes around 480,000 clones, over 60% seen only once; the top ten take around 13%. This clonotype originated in a woman aged 35 to 49 in good health. Some clones in this sample may be carry-over from other donors' samples. The sequencing sample was made of PBMCs. The chain couples TRBV7-2 to TRBJ2-7, with TRBD2 matching over 15 bases. CDR3 sequence reads: CASSWTSGRVEQYF. Here the CDR3 DNA reads TGTGCCAGCAGCTGGACTAGCGGGAGGGTCGAGCAGTACTTC.